Following are 10 T cell receptor beta chains from one sample sequenced in a study of T cells expressing NK-cell markers. Each CDR3 protein gets one entry in TCRdb, which reprocessed the 5' RACE reads and gives no DNA. The sample includes about 450,000 distinct CDR3 sequences. The sequenced sample was blood T cells: a sorted CD56 or NKG2C T cell subset, CD4+ or CD8+ T cells, or bulk PBMC T cells (not recorded which). All receptors derive from a woman aged 18 to 75 in good health.

The chain recombines TRBV6-2 or TRBV6-3 with TRBJ2-5; as DNA is missing, the TRBD1 call by TCRdb cannot be tested. The germline V gene has CDR1 MNHEY and CDR2 SVGEGT. CDR3 length equals 13 residues. CDR3 sequence: CASRGSGSETQYF.

The V call is TRBV19, the J call TRBJ2-1. CDR1 LNHDA and CDR2 SQIVND come from the germline V gene (reference sequence). The CDR3 is 12 residues long. This CDR3 reads CASSIGGLEQFF.

The V call is TRBV20-1, the J call TRBJ2-1; without DNA, the TCRdb call of TRBD1 cannot be checked. This CDR3 has 17 residues. Germline V gives CDR1 DFQATT, CDR2 SNEGSKA (reference sequence). CDR3: CSARDTGTHRSYNEQFF.

This rearrangement joins TRBV7-9 to TRBJ2-2; without DNA, the TCRdb call of TRBD1 cannot be checked. Per the germline V gene, CDR1 is SEHNR and CDR2 is FQNEAQ (reference sequence). The CDR3 is 15 amino acids. CDR3 amino acids: CASSFRQGNTGELFF.

The CDR3 here is CASKGRHATPTDTQYF. The V gene is TRBV5-1, the J gene TRBJ2-3; TCRdb returns TRBD2, unconfirmable since there is no DNA. Germline values: CDR1 SGHRS, CDR2 YFSETQ. The length of the CDR3 is 16 residues.

The V gene is TRBV4-3, the J gene TRBJ2-5. The germline gives CDR1 LGHNA, CDR2 YSLEER. The CDR3 totals 14 residues. The CDR3 here is CASSQDITQETQYF.

The V call is TRBV6-2 or TRBV6-3, the J call TRBJ2-5; checking the TCRdb D call of TRBD1 is not possible without DNA. In germline, CDR1 is MNHEY, CDR2 SVGEGT. This CDR3 is built from 17 residues. CDR3 protein: CASSYLDAGAEQETQYF.

Here the CDR3 reads CASSPPRPENTIYF. This chain uses TRBV18 with TRBJ1-3. CDR3 size: 14 residues. Looked up from germline, CDR1 is KGHSH and CDR2 is LQKENI.

V gene TRBV20-1 combines with J gene TRBJ2-3; there is no DNA to check the TCRdb D call of TRBD2. Looked up from germline, CDR1 is DFQATT and CDR2 is SNEGSKA (reference sequence). This CDR3 region has 11 residues. The CDR3 loop is CSANPSDTQYF.

The chain recombines TRBV24-1 with TRBJ1-1; TCRdb proposes TRBD1, but this gene call is untestable without DNA. The CDR3 spans 13 residues. The germline gives CDR1 KGHDR, CDR2 SFDVKD. The CDR3 here is CATALTGATEAFF.